The present TCR beta chain was sequenced within a study of Tregs in tolerant kidney transplant recipients (dated by TCRdb to the late 2010s). In the study overall: The study used TCRbeta sequencing to identify donor-specific regulatory T cells before combined kidney and bone marrow transplantation, then tracked those cells after transplant. Several methods of expanding Tregs specific for an allogeneic donor were compared by TCRbeta repertoire sequencing in a few healthy controls.

Broad study findings and their caveats: The study was limited by small patient numbers, and the findings need validation in larger populations and under other immunosuppression protocols. The most biologically relevant and donor-specific TCRbeta repertoire appeared to be identified by expanding Tregs with activated donor B cells. Although technical replication error seemed to be minimal, the question of biological reproducibility was not addressed directly.

Unstimulated Tregs (CD4+CD25+CD127-), CD4+ non-Tregs (CD4+CD25-), CD4 and CD8 cells were FACS-sorted from thawed PBMCs. Blood from healthy controls was obtained either as purchased buffy coats or from healthy volunteers. Healthy control blood was separated into PBMCs by Ficoll density gradient and cryopreserved, and patient PBMCs were collected both before and after transplant. Genomic DNA was extracted from sorted cells with the QIAGEN DNeasy Blood and Tissue Kit for TCRbeta CDR3 sequencing. High-throughput TCRbeta CDR3 sequencing, which included PCR amplification with bias correction and internal controls, was done commercially through immunoSEQ. The published analysis was carried out like this. Unique productive TCRbeta sequences were defined by CDR3 nucleotide sequence when primers matched and otherwise by CDR3 amino acid sequence together with Vbeta and Jbeta genes. As a correction for sorting error, sequences shared between sorted populations at a frequency ratio of 2:1 or less were discarded, and the remaining shared sequences were assigned to the higher population. A sequence was defined as donor-reactive if the sequence was expanded at least 5-fold in CFSE-low cells compared with unstimulated cells and had a frequency of at least 0.01% in CFSE-low cells. Repertoire divergence was quantified by Jensen-Shannon divergence calculated from the top 100 TCRbeta sequences ranked by frequency. When a sample had multiple sequencing runs, each run was corrected for sorting error separately and the runs were then pooled. Drawn from immuneACCESS, this table holds only the in-frame rearrangements with V and J called that TCRdb kept. Clones are partly lost; checked studies trace under half to an unresolved V gene and leave the rest unexplained. For V, J and clone size, that table is used; D and trimming come from the DNA. Recorded for this sample are over 50,000 clones; around 80% of them occurred a single time. 5.2% of the sample rests with the top ten.

Points on this clone: This receptor's antigen is unknown. Base qualities are not at hand, and no much larger clone is one base apart.

The receptor was derived from a human donor in good health. Source material: CD4+ T cells from blood.

The CDR3 in this case is CASSRRDRDTDTQYF. At the DNA level, the sequence is TGCGCCAGCAGCCGCCGGGACAGGGACACAGATACGCAGTATTTT. The chain couples TRBV4-1 to TRBJ2-3, with 9 bases in between that match TRBD1. CDR1 MGHRA and CDR2 YSYEKL were looked up in the germline V gene. Measured from the cysteine to the phenylalanine, the CDR3 is 15 residues long. The entry retains the CDR3 DNA only, 45 bases that are in frame from base 1. From V the trimming removes 4 bases and from J it removes 2 bases, while the gene matches leave 4 bases of the junction unaccounted for.